These 24 T cell receptor beta chains were sequenced from one sample in a study of blood T cell repertoires in COVID-19. The table came from immunoSEQ multiplex PCR; TCRdb's copy has only in-frame clones and leaves some out. Of roughly 33,000 clones in the sample, 80% to 90% were seen once. Sequencing was done on a sample of peripheral blood. The receptors stem from a human donor in a cohort sampled during active COVID-19.

The chain has TRBV14 and TRBJ2-7; 9 bases match TRBD1. The V gene end was trimmed by 4 bases and the J gene end by 6 bases; junction bases not matched to a gene: 7. Germline loops: CDR1 SGHDN, CDR2 FVKESK. The CDR3 runs to 14 residues. CDR3 coding DNA: TGTGCCAGCAGCCCCCGGGACAGGGAGTCCGAGCAGTACTTC. Translated, it gives CASSPRDRESEQYF.

Note on this clone: Within the sample, other DNA sequences also encode this same CDR3. The V gene is TRBV6-5, the J gene TRBJ1-1; 7 positions match TRBD1. Germline V gene sequence: CDR1 MNHEY, CDR2 SVGAGI. The CDR3 is 15 amino acids. After removal of 6 bases from V and 0 bases from J, the junction contained 7 bases not matched to a gene. CDR3 sequence (DNA): TGTGCCAGCAGCCTAGGGACAGCCCTGAACACTGAAGCTTTCTTT. Amino acid sequence: CASSLGTALNTEAFF.

This chain connects TRBV27 to TRBJ2-6; D not certain. CDR3 length: 16 amino acids. V was clipped by 2 bases and J by 0 bases, with 8 bases between them. Per the germline V gene, CDR1 is MNHEY and CDR2 is SMNVEV (reference sequence). The CDR3: CASSLNAGSGANVLTF. The DNA of the CDR3 is TGTGCCAGCAGTTTAAACGCCGGCTCTGGGGCCAACGTCCTGACTTTC. The whole variable domain, filled in from reference TRBV27 and TRBJ2-6, reads EAQVTQNPRYLITVTGKKLTVTCSQNMNHEYMSWYRQDPGLGLRQIYYSMNVEVTDKGDVPEGYKVSRKEKRNFPLILESPSPNQTSLYFCASSLNAGSGANVLTFGAGSRLTVL.

This sequence joins TRBV4-3 and TRBJ2-3; TRBD2 is a possible D gene (5 bases). Germline CDR1 LGHNA, CDR2 YSLEER. The CDR3 extends over 17 amino acids. V lost 4 bases and J 2 bases, leaving 19 bases between the germline ends. The CDR3 DNA reads TGCGCCAGCAGCCCATCCCCACGGGGTAGCGCCACAGATACGCAGTATTTT. Protein: CASSPSPRGSATDTQYF.

The CDR3 here is CASSPPHAMIGQFF. The CDR3 DNA reads as TGTGCCAGCAGTCCCCCACATGCAATGATTGGGCAGTTCTTC. This sequence joins TRBV28 and TRBJ2-1; D ambiguous. The V gene lost 5 bases and the J gene lost 12 bases, with 20 bases spanning the gap. The V gene's germline CDR1 is MDHEN and CDR2 SYDVKM. The CDR3 sequence is 14 residues long. Supplemented by reference TRBV28 and TRBJ2-1, the full variable domain reads DVKVTQSSRYLVKRTGEKVFLECVQDMDHENMFWYRQDPGLGLRLIYFSYDVKMKEKGDIPEGYSVSREKKERFSLILESASTNQTSMYLCASSPPHAMIGQFFGPGTRLTVL.

V gene TRBV3-1 (or the pseudogene TRBV3-2) combines with J gene TRBJ2-3; D not certain. CDR3 length: 14 amino acids. Deletions cut 4 bases from V and 2 bases from J, with 10 bases between. Per the germline V gene, CDR1 is LGHDT and CDR2 is YNNKEL (reference sequence). The chain's CDR3 is CASSLVAYTDTQYF. CDR3 bases: TGTGCCAGCAGCCTAGTAGCCTACACAGATACGCAGTATTTT.

DNA for the CDR3: TGTGCCAGCAGCCTGACAGGGAGGACTGAAGCTTTCTTT. Translated: CASSLTGRTEAFF. The J gene is TRBJ1-1, the V gene TRBV5-8; 7 nucleotides line up with TRBD1. The V and J ends lost 4 bases and 5 bases, in that order; junction bases with no gene match: 5. The CDR3 runs 13 residues. The V gene's germline CDR1 is SGHTS and CDR2 YDEGEE. Full variable domain (rest looked up from reference TRBV5-8 and TRBJ1-1): EAGVTQSPTHLIKTRGQQATLRCSPISGHTSVYWYQQALGLGLQFLLWYDEGEERNRGNFPPRFSGRQFPNYSSELNVNALELEDSALYLCASSLTGRTEAFFGQGTRLTVV.

This chain connects TRBV11-2 to TRBJ2-3; perhaps TRBD1 as D (5 bases). Germline-derived CDR1 and CDR2 are SGHAT and FQNNGV. V was shortened by 2 bases and J by 0 bases, with 12 bases between the two germline ends. The CDR3 has 16 residues. CDR3 nucleotide sequence: TGTGCCAGCAGCTTATTTCGACAGCAAAGCACAGATACGCAGTATTTT. It codes for CASSLFRQQSTDTQYF.

The rearrangement joins TRBV28 to TRBJ2-7; D might be TRBD2 (5 bases). The germline V and J ends were trimmed by 3 bases and 0 bases, with 9 bases remaining between them. The CDR3 has 14 amino acids. Germline values: CDR1 MDHEN, CDR2 SYDVKM. The CDR3 protein is CASSFLGGSYEQYF. The CDR3 DNA reads TGTGCCAGCAGTTTTCTAGGAGGCTCCTACGAGCAGTACTTC.

The CDR3, as DNA: TGTGCCCCACCTCCCCCTACAGGACCCACTGAAGCTTTCTTT. It is translated as CAPPPPTGPTEAFF. J is TRBJ1-1 and V is TRBV19; a weak D match, TRBD1 (5 bases). Trimming took 11 bases from V and 4 from J, leaving 20 bases between them. Germline CDR1 reads LNHDA; CDR2 reads SQIVND (reference sequence). The CDR3 runs 14 residues.

The chain combines TRBV6-4 with TRBJ2-2; tentatively, D is TRBD2 (6 bases). From germline, CDR1 is MRHNA and CDR2 SNTAGT. CDR3 length: 14 amino acids. V lost 7 bases, J lost 8 bases, and 17 bases lay in between. The CDR3 bases are TGTGCCAGCATGAGAAACGGCGGGGATGGGGAGCTGTTTTTT. It encodes CASMRNGGDGELFF.

In its sample, this clone was seen once. The rearrangement joins TRBV7-9 to TRBJ2-7; 9 positions match TRBD1. V gave up 3 bases and J gave up 7 bases; unmatched junction bases: 4. Germline-derived CDR1 and CDR2 are SEHNR and FQNEAQ (reference sequence). The CDR3 contains 13 residues. CDR3 coding DNA: TGTGCCAGCAGCTTGACAGGGGGTGGTGAGCAGTACTTC. It translates to CASSLTGGGEQYF.

CDR3 in DNA: TGCAGTGCTAGTCTCTCGAACACTCACAAGGCACTAGCGCAGAACTCCTACAATGAGCAGTTCTTC. Translated, it gives CSASLSNTHKALAQNSYNEQFF. The V gene is TRBV20-1, the J gene TRBJ2-1, with 7 bases identical to TRBD2. The CDR3 spans 22 residues. Germline-derived CDR1 and CDR2 are DFQATT and SNEGSKA (reference sequence). Losses at the gene ends were 3 bases for V and 0 bases for J; bases not matched to a gene: 26.

This clone was found a few times. The rearrangement joins TRBV25-1 to TRBJ2-5; 7 nucleotides line up with TRBD1. V gave up 2 bases and J gave up 5 bases; unmatched junction bases: 11. The CDR3 has 16 amino acids. CDR1 is MGHDK, CDR2 SYGVNS, per germline. The CDR3 here is CASSEDRVIPMETQYF. The CDR3 nucleotides read TGTGCCAGCAGTGAAGACAGGGTAATCCCTATGGAGACCCAGTACTTC.

This clone was detected once. The rearrangement links TRBV24-1 to TRBJ2-3, with TRBD1 identical over 11 bases. The CDR3 has 17 amino acids. After removal of 1 base from V and 3 bases from J, the junction contained 5 bases not matched to a gene. CDR1 and CDR2 from the germline V gene are KGHDR and SFDVKD. The CDR3 spells CATSDLGQGAFTDTQYF. As DNA, the CDR3 is TGTGCCACCAGTGATTTAGGACAGGGGGCTTTTACAGATACGCAGTATTTT.

The rearrangement links TRBV5-6 to TRBJ1-3; D is ambiguous. Trimming took 5 bases from V and 0 from J, leaving 12 bases between them. Germline V gene lookup returns CDR1 SGHDT and CDR2 YYEEEE. This CDR3 spans 15 amino acids. Here the CDR3 DNA reads TGTGCCAGCAGACTGGGCCCCAGCTCTGGAAACACCATATATTTT. Its translation: CASRLGPSSGNTIYF.

This clone has a single count. The genes are TRBV3-1 (or the pseudogene TRBV3-2) and TRBJ2-5, with 9 bases identical to TRBD2. After removal of 2 bases from V and 5 bases from J, the junction contained 9 bases not matched to a gene. The germline CDR1 and CDR2 sequences are LGHDT and YNNKEL (reference sequence). The CDR3 is 16 residues long. The CDR3 DNA follows: TGTGCCAGCAGCCAACCTAGCGGGAAGGGTATCGAGACCCAGTACTTC. Translating it yields CASSQPSGKGIETQYF.

The chain has TRBV15 and TRBJ2-1; the D gene is possibly TRBD1 (5 bases). Between the trimmed V and J ends, which lost 1 base and 11 bases, there was a span of 27 bases. Germline V CDR1 and CDR2: LNHNV, YYDKDF (reference sequence). This CDR3 region has 18 residues. CDR3 sequence (DNA): TGTGCCACCAGCAGAGTTCGGACACCCCCTCTTGCTTGGAGACAGCAGTTCTTC. Protein: CATSRVRTPPLAWRQQFF.

V and J are TRBV19 and TRBJ1-5, with D possibly matching TRBD1 (5 bases). This CDR3 is built from 13 residues. CDR1 and CDR2 from the germline V gene are LNHDA and SQIVND (reference sequence). Trimming took 7 bases from V and 7 from J, leaving 14 bases between them. The DNA of the CDR3 is TGTGCCAGTACCAGGGCCCCTGGGCAGCCCCAGCATTTT. Translation: CASTRAPGQPQHF.

The V gene is TRBV11-2, the J gene TRBJ2-5; TRBD2 matches 7 bases. Germline CDR1 and CDR2: SGHAT and FQNNGV. The J segment lost 5 bases and the V segment lost 4 bases, leaving 7 bases of the junction unmatched. There are 14 residues in the CDR3. The CDR3 loop reads CASSWGREGETQYF. In nucleotides, the CDR3 is TGTGCCAGCAGCTGGGGCAGGGAGGGGGAGACCCAGTACTTC.

The chain is built from TRBV6-5 and TRBJ1-6; possible D gene TRBD1, 5 bases. Trimming left V 2 bases short and J 0 bases short, with 5 bases between. CDR1 and CDR2 from the germline V gene are MNHEY and SVGAGI. The CDR3 length is 15 residues. CDR3 nucleotides: TGTGCCAGCAGTTACGACAGCTCCTATAATTCACCCCTCCACTTT. This encodes CASSYDSSYNSPLHF.

This clone appeared a single time. V is TRBV11-2 and J is TRBJ2-4, with TRBD1 matching 9 bases. The CDR3 consists of 16 residues. V shed 7 bases, J shed 1 base, and the junction held 8 bases outside the gene matches. Germline loops: CDR1 SGHAT, CDR2 FQNNGV. For the CDR3, the DNA is TGTGCCAGCATCGAAGGAGGGACAGGGGCCAAAAACATTCAGTACTTC. Encoded protein: CASIEGGTGAKNIQYF.

The V gene is TRBV29-1, the J gene TRBJ2-7; D uncertain. This CDR3 contains 10 residues. The germline V gene has CDR1 SQVTM and CDR2 ANQGSEA. Here the CDR3 DNA reads TGCACCCCCCGTTCCTACGAGCAGTACTTC. It codes for CTPRSYEQYF.

The rearrangement uses TRBV18 and TRBJ2-3; the match to TRBD2 covers 11 bases. The CDR3 covers 16 residues. The V and J ends lost 3 bases and 5 bases, in that order; junction bases with no gene match: 7. The V gene's germline CDR1 is KGHSH and CDR2 LQKENI. CDR3 bases: TGTGCCAGCTCACCGAATAGCGGGAGGGCGGGAGATACGCAGTATTTT. This encodes CASSPNSGRAGDTQYF.